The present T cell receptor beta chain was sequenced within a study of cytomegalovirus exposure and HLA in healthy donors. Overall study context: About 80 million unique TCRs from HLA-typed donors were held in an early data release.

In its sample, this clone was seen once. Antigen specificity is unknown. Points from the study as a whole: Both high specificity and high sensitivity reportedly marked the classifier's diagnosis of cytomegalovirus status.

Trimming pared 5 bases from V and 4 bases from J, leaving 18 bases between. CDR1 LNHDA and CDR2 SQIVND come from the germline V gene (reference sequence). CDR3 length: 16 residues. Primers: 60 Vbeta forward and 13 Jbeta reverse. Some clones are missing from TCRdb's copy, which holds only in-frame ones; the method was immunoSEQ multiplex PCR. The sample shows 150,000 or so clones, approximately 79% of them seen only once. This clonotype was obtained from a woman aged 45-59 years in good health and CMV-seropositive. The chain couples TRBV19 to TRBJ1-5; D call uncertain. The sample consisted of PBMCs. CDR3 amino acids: CASSPPVGLGNQPQHF. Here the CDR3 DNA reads TGTGCCAGTAGTCCCCCGGTCGGGTTGGGTAATCAGCCCCAGCATTTT. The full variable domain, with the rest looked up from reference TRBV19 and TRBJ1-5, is DGGITQSPKYLFRKEGQNVTLSCEQNLNHDAMYWYRQDPGQGLRLIYYSQIVNDFQKGDIAEGYSVSREKKESFPLTVTSAQKNPTAFYLCASSPPVGLGNQPQHFGDGTRLSIL.